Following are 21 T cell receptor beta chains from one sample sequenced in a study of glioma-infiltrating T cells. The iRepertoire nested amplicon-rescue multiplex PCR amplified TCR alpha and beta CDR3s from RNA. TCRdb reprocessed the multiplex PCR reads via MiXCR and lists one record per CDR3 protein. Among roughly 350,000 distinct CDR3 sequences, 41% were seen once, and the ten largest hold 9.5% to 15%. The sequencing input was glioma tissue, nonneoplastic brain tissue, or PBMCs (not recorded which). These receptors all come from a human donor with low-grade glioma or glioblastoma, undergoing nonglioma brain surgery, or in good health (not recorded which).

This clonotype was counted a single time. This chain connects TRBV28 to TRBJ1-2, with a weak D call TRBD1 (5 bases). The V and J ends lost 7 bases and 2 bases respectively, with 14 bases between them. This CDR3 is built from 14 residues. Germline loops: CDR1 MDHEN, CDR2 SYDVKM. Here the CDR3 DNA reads TGTGCCAGCATCCAGGGAAACCCCAACTATGGCTACACCTTC. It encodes CASIQGNPNYGYTF.

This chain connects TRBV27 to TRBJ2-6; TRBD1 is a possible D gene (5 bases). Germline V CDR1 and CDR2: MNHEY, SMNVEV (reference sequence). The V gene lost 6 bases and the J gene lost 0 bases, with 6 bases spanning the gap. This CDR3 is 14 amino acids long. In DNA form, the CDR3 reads TGTGCCAGCAGGACAGTCTCTGGGGCCAACGTCCTGACTTTC. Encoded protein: CASRTVSGANVLTF.

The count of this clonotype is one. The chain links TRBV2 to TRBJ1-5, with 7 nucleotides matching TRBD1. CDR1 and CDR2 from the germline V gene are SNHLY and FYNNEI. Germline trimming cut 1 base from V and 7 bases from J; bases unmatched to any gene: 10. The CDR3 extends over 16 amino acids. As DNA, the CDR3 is TGTGCCAGCAGTGAAGGAGACAGGGCATCCGGGCAGCCCCAGCATTTT. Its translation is CASSEGDRASGQPQHF.

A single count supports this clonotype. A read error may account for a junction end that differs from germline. The CDR3 DNA is TGCGCCAGCAGCTCAGCGGGAGCGGGGGAGACCCATTACTTC. It encodes CASSSAGAGETHYF. The chain links TRBV5-1 to TRBJ2-5; 8 positions match TRBD2. This CDR3 contains 14 residues. Germline V gene sequence: CDR1 SGHRS, CDR2 YFSETQ.

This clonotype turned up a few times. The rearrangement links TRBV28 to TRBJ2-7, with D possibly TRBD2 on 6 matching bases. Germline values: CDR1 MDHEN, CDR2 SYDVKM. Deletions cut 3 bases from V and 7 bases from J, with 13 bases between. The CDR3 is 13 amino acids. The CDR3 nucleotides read TGTGCCAGCAGTTTTTCCGGGGAGGAAGAGCAGTACTTC. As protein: CASSFSGEEEQYF. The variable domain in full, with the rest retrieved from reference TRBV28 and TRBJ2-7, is DVKVTQSSRYLVKRTGEKVFLECVQDMDHENMFWYRQDPGLGLRLIYFSYDVKMKEKGDIPEGYSVSREKKERFSLILESASTNQTSMYLCASSFSGEEEQYFGPGTRLTVT.

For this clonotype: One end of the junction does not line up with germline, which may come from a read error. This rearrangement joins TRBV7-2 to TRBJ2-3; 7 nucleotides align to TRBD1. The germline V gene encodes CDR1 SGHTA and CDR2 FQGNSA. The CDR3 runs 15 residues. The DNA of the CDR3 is TGTGCCAGCAGGTTAGGTCCCAGGGGGACAGATACGCAGTATTTT. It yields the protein CASRLGPRGTDTQYF.

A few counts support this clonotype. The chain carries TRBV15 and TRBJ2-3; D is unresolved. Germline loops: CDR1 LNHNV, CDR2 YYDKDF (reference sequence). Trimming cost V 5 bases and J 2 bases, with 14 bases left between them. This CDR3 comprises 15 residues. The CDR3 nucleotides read TGTGCCACCAGCTTGTCTAGGTGGGTCACAGATACGCAGTATTTT. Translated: CATSLSRWVTDTQYF.

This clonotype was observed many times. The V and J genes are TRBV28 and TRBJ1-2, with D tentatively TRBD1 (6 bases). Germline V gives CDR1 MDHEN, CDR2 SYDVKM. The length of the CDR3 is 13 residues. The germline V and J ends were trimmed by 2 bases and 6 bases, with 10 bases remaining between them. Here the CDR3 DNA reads TGTGCCAGCAGTTTAGGGCAGGGGAATGGCTACACCTTC. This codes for CASSLGQGNGYTF.

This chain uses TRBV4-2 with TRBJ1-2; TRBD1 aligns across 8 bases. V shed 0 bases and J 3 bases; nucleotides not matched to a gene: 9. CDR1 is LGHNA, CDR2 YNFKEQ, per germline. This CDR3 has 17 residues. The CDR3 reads CASSQDKTLDRDYGYTF. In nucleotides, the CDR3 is TGTGCCAGCAGCCAAGATAAAACATTGGACAGGGACTATGGCTACACCTTC.

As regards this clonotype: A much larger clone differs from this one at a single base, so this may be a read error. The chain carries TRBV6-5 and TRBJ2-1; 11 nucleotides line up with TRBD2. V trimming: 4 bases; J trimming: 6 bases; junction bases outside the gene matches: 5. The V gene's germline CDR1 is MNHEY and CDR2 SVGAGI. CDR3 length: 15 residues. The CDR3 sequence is CASSSQLAGANEQFF. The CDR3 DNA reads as TGTGCCAGCAGTTCCCAACTAGCGGGAGCCAATGAGCAGTTCTTC.

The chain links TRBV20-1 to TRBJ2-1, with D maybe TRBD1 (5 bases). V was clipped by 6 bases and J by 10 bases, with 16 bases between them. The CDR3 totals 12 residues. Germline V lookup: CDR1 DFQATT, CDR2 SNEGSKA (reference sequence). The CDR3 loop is CSAEYTGQEQFF. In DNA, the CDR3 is TGCAGTGCGGAGTACACAGGACAAGAGCAGTTCTTC.

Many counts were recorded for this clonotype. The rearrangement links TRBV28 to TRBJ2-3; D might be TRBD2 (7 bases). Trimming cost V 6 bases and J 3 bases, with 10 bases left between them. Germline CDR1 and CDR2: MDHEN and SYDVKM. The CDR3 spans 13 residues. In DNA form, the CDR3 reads TGTGCCAGCAGGGGAGGGGGGACAGATACGCAGTATTTT. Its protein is CASRGGGTDTQYF.

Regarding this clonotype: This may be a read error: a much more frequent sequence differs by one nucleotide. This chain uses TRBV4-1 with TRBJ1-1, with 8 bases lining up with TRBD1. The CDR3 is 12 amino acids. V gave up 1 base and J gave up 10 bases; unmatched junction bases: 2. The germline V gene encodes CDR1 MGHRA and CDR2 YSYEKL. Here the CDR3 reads CASSQVGTGAFF. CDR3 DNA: TGCGCCAGCAGCCAAGTTGGGACAGGAGCTTTCTTT.

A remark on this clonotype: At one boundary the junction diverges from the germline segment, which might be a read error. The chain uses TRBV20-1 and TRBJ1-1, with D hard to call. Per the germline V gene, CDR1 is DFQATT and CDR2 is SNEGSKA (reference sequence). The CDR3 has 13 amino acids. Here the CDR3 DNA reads TGCAGTGCTAGTGCAGGCGGTTACACTGAAGCTTACTTT. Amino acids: CSASAGGYTEAYF.

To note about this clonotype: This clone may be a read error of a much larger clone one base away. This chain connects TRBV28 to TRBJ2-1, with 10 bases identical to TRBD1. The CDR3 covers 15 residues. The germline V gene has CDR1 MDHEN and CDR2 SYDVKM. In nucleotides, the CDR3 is TGTGCCAGCAGACAAAACCGGGACAGGGGTTATGAGCGGTTCTTC. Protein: CASRQNRDRGYERFF.

The CDR3 loop is CSAREWPSDTQYF. The CDR3 nucleotides are TGCAGTGCTAGAGAATGGCCTTCAGATACGCAGTATTTT. The gene calls are TRBV20-1 and TRBJ2-3, with D uncertain. The V gene lost 0 bases and the J gene lost 4 bases, with 8 bases spanning the gap. Germline CDR1 is DFQATT and CDR2 is SNEGSKA (reference sequence). The CDR3 is made up of 13 amino acids.

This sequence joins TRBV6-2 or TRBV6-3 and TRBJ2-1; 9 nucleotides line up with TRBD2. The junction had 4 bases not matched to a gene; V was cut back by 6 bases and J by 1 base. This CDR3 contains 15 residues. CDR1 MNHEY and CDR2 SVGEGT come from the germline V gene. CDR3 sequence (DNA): TGTGCCAGCAGAAAAGCGGGAGGTTCCTACAATGAGCAGTTCTTC. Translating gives CASRKAGGSYNEQFF.

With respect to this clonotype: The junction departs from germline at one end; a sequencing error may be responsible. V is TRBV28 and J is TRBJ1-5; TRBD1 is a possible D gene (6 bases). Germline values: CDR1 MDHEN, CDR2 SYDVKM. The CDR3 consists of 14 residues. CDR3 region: CAISLTDRYQPQHF. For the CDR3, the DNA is TGTGCCATCAGTCTGACCGACAGGTATCAGCCCCAGCATTTT.

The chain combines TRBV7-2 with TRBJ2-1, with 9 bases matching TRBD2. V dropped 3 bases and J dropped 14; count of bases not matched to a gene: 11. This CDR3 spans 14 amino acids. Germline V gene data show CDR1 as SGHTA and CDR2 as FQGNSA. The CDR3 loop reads CASSFTGTSPGKFF. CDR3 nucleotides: TGTGCCAGCAGCTTTACCGGGACTAGCCCAGGGAAGTTCTTC.

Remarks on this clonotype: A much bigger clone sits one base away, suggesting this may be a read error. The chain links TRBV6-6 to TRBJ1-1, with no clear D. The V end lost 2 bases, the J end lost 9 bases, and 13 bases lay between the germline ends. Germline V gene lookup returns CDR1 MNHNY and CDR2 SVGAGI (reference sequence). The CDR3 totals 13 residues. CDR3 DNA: TGTGCCAGCAGTTACGGGGAGGCAACTAAAGCTTTCTTT. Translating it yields CASSYGEATKAFF.

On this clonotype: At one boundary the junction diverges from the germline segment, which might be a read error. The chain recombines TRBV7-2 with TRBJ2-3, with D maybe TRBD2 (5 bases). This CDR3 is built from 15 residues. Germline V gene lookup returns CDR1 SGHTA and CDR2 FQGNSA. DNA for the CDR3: TGCGCCAGCAGCCCCCGCCCCAATGAGCGGGATACGCAGTATTTT. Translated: CASSPRPNERDTQYF.